This T cell receptor (beta chain) was documented in a study of shared clonotypes between healthy human individuals. Notes on the study in general: Naive CD4 clonotypes overlapped across several donors at around 5%. Large depth notwithstanding, sorted-subset sequencing proved incomplete by rarefaction.

CD4+ cells were split into CD45RA+ naive and CD45RA-negative memory subsets. Only one count was recorded for this clone. The antigen is unknown. The CDR3 is made up of 17 amino acids. With 1 base removed from V and 4 bases from J, the gap between germline ends came to 19 bases. CDR1 SGHTA and CDR2 FQGNSA come from the germline V gene. The protocol was immunoSEQ multiplex PCR, while the TCRdb copy is restricted to in-frame clones and leaves out a portion. The data contain 2 million to 2.5 million clones, approximately 96% of them singletons. Sample: naive CD4+ T cells sorted from blood. Subset of the sample: CD45RA+ positively selected. This chain links TRBV7-2 with TRBJ1-1; weak D call: TRBD1 (5 bases). The sequence was collected from a man between 18 and 35 years old in good health. CDR3 amino acids: CASSLVDGGRESTEAFF. As DNA, the CDR3 is TGTGCCAGCAGCTTAGTGGATGGCGGCAGGGAGTCCACTGAAGCTTTCTTT.